This passage covers 28 T cell receptor beta chains from one sample sequenced in a study of cytomegalovirus exposure and HLA in healthy donors. The PCR ran on 60 Vbeta and 13 Jbeta primers. Repertoires were generated with immunoSEQ multiplex PCR, while TCRdb's copy carries only in-frame clones and drops some. Its table lists 130,000 or so clones. Input material: PBMCs. These receptor sequences come from a woman aged 40 to 50 in good health and CMV-seronegative.

The gene calls are TRBV7-2 and TRBJ1-5, with a tentative D call TRBD1 (6 bases). Trimming took off 4 bases at V and 0 bases at J, with 16 bases between the two ends. The CDR3 runs 17 residues. The germline V gene has CDR1 SGHTA and CDR2 FQGNSA. The CDR3 region is CASSSPGQIYSNQPQHF. Here the CDR3 DNA reads TGTGCCAGCAGCTCCCCCGGACAGATTTATAGCAATCAGCCCCAGCATTTT.

This sequence joins TRBV18 and TRBJ2-6; perhaps TRBD1 as D (6 bases). The CDR3 is 17 amino acids. From germline, CDR1 is KGHSH and CDR2 LQKENI. V dropped 1 base and J dropped 0 bases, with 10 bases sitting between them. CDR3 DNA: TGTGCCAGCTCACCACTTACAGGGATCTCTGGGGCCAACGTCCTGACTTTC. Translated, it gives CASSPLTGISGANVLTF.

J is TRBJ1-1 and V is TRBV5-4, with a tentative D call TRBD1 (5 bases). The germline V gene has CDR1 SGHNT and CDR2 YYREEE (reference sequence). With 4 bases removed from V and 2 bases from J, the gap between germline ends came to 15 bases. CDR3 length: 15 residues. CDR3 in DNA: TGTGCCAGCAGCCCCCAGGGAAAGAAAAACACTGAAGCTTTCTTT. It is translated as CASSPQGKKNTEAFF.

The chain joins TRBV7-8 to TRBJ1-6; D is undetermined. Germline assignment: CDR1 SGHVS and CDR2 FQNEAQ. The ends were cut back, 0 bases at V and 6 bases at J, with 9 bases in the middle. The length of the CDR3 is 15 residues. As DNA, the CDR3 is TGTGCCAGCAGCTTAGCCGGGGTCTCTAATTCACCCCTCCACTTT. It is translated as CASSLAGVSNSPLHF. Full variable domain (rest looked up from reference TRBV7-8 and TRBJ1-6): GAGVSQSPRYKVAKRGQDVALRCDPISGHVSLFWYQQALGQGPEFLTYFQNEAQLDKSGLPSDRFFAERPEGSVSTLKIQRTQQEDSAVYLCASSLAGVSNSPLHFGNGTRLTVT.

The CDR3 coding sequence is TGTGCCACAAACCGGGATTCTGTCGGTGGCTACACCTTC. It specifies CATNRDSVGGYTF. The chain has TRBV19 and TRBJ1-2; D remains ambiguous. The CDR3 runs 13 residues. Germline V gene sequence: CDR1 LNHDA, CDR2 SQIVND (reference sequence). V lost 10 bases to trimming and J lost 7 bases, with 19 bases between them.

The CDR3: CASSLAVGTGNTEAFF. Written as DNA, the CDR3 is TGCGCCAGCAGCTTGGCGGTTGGAACAGGCAACACTGAAGCTTTCTTT. The V gene is TRBV5-1, the J gene TRBJ1-1, with TRBD1 as a possible D gene (5 bases). The CDR3 spans 16 residues. From germline, CDR1 is SGHRS and CDR2 YFSETQ. V was cut by 0 bases and J by 2 bases, with 14 bases left in between.

About this clone itself: At one boundary the junction diverges from the germline segment, which might be a read error. The chain joins TRBV7-7 to TRBJ2-1, with D possibly matching TRBD1 (6 bases). Germline V gives CDR1 SSHAT, CDR2 FNYEAQ (reference sequence). This CDR3 region has 14 residues. CDR3 residues: CASSTGTSSNEQFF. DNA of the CDR3: TGTGCTAGCAGTACCGGGACAAGTTCGAATGAGCAGTTCTTC.

The V and J genes are TRBV6-1 and TRBJ2-3; 8 bases are shared with TRBD1. Germline V gene sequence: CDR1 MNHNS, CDR2 SASEGT. The CDR3 runs 15 residues. The V gene end was trimmed by 5 bases and the J gene end by 3 bases; junction bases not matched to a gene: 7. The CDR3 sequence is CASSLRTGFTDTQYF. For the CDR3, the DNA is TGTGCCAGCAGTTTACGGACAGGGTTTACAGATACGCAGTATTTT.

The chain combines TRBV2 with TRBJ2-3, with unresolved D. Looked up from germline, CDR1 is SNHLY and CDR2 is FYNNEI. V lost 6 bases, J lost 3 bases, and 7 bases lay in between. This CDR3 has 12 residues. CDR3 residues: CASRENTDTQYF. The CDR3 DNA is TGTGCCAGCAGGGAGAATACAGATACGCAGTATTTT. The complete variable domain, with remaining parts taken from reference TRBV2 and TRBJ2-3, reads EPEVTQTPSHQVTQMGQEVILRCVPISNHLYFYWYRQILGQKVEFLVSFYNNEISEKSEIFDDQFSVERPDGSNFTLKIRSTKLEDSAMYFCASRENTDTQYFGPGTRLTVL.

J is TRBJ2-7 and V is TRBV4-1, with TRBD1 matching 9 bases. The germline V gene encodes CDR1 MGHRA and CDR2 YSYEKL. The ends lost 3 bases at V and 0 bases at J; junction bases unmatched: 9. This CDR3 is 17 amino acids long. CDR3 residues: CASSQDPGTGTSYEQYF. In DNA, the CDR3 is TGCGCCAGCAGCCAGGACCCCGGGACAGGGACCTCCTACGAGCAGTACTTC.

The chain couples TRBV19 to TRBJ1-1; 7 bases map to TRBD1. This CDR3 has 15 residues. The germline V gene encodes CDR1 LNHDA and CDR2 SQIVND (reference sequence). The ends lost 5 bases at V and 12 bases at J; junction bases unmatched: 18. The chain's CDR3 is CASSSTGTDFRRPFF. In DNA, the CDR3 is TGTGCCAGTAGTTCCACCGGGACAGACTTTCGCCGGCCTTTCTTT. Full variable domain (missing parts from reference TRBV19 and TRBJ1-1): DGGITQSPKYLFRKEGQNVTLSCEQNLNHDAMYWYRQDPGQGLRLIYYSQIVNDFQKGDIAEGYSVSREKKESFPLTVTSAQKNPTAFYLCASSSTGTDFRRPFFGQGTRLTVV.

The chain employs TRBV6-1 and TRBJ1-2; D remains ambiguous. CDR1 and CDR2 (germline): MNHNS, SASEGT. The CDR3 sequence is 13 residues long. Trimming took 10 bases from V and 4 from J, leaving 16 bases between them. Here the CDR3 reads CATASPRTYGYTF. The CDR3 DNA sequence: TGTGCCACGGCTAGCCCTCGAACCTATGGCTACACCTTC.

The genes are TRBV11-2 and TRBJ2-3; no definite D call. The CDR3 has 13 amino acids. The germline V gene encodes CDR1 SGHAT and CDR2 FQNNGV. V was trimmed by 4 bases and J by 1 base, leaving 6 bases between them. The DNA of the CDR3 is TGTGCCAGCAGCTCCCAGGGCACAGATACGCAGTATTTT. As protein: CASSSQGTDTQYF.

This chain connects TRBV19 to TRBJ2-5; 12 positions agree with TRBD1. The germline gives CDR1 LNHDA, CDR2 SQIVND (reference sequence). Trimming cost V 3 bases and J 2 bases; bases outside gene matches: 10. The CDR3 sequence is 18 residues long. This chain's CDR3 is CASSMRSGTGGRQETQYF. DNA of the CDR3: TGTGCCAGTAGTATGAGATCCGGGACAGGGGGCCGGCAAGAGACCCAGTACTTC. Complete variable domain (other parts from reference TRBV19 and TRBJ2-5): DGGITQSPKYLFRKEGQNVTLSCEQNLNHDAMYWYRQDPGQGLRLIYYSQIVNDFQKGDIAEGYSVSREKKESFPLTVTSAQKNPTAFYLCASSMRSGTGGRQETQYFGPGTRLLVL.

The rearrangement links TRBV2 to TRBJ1-1; TRBD1 matches at 7 bases. The CDR3 has 14 residues. The trim removed 5 bases at V and 4 bases at J, leaving 7 bases unmatched. Germline assignment: CDR1 SNHLY and CDR2 FYNNEI. This CDR3 reads CASSPDRAGTEAFF. CDR3 nucleotide sequence: TGTGCCAGCAGTCCCGACAGGGCTGGCACTGAAGCTTTCTTT.

The DNA of the CDR3 is TGTGCCAGCAGCCGATGGACAGGGGGCGAGCAGTACGTC. Translation gives CASSRWTGGEQYV. The rearrangement links TRBV5-4 to TRBJ2-7, with TRBD1 identical over 10 bases. The germline gives CDR1 SGHNT, CDR2 YYREEE (reference sequence). The CDR3 runs 13 residues. Trimming at V came to 4 bases and at J to 6 bases, leaving 4 bases not matched to a gene.

The V gene is TRBV7-2, the J gene TRBJ2-7, with TRBD2 as a possible D gene (5 bases). Between the trimmed V and J ends, which lost 2 bases and 6 bases, there was a span of 17 bases. Germline V gene sequence: CDR1 SGHTA, CDR2 FQGNSA. The CDR3 runs to 15 residues. CDR3 in DNA: TGTGCCAGCAGCTTAAGAGAAGCGCGCGAGGGCGAGCAGTACTTC. This gives the protein CASSLREAREGEQYF.

The rearrangement joins TRBV7-9 to TRBJ1-1; possible D gene TRBD1, 6 bases. The CDR3 has 15 amino acids. Germline-derived CDR1 and CDR2 are SEHNR and FQNEAQ (reference sequence). Trimming stripped 1 base from V and 4 bases from J, with 13 bases between. Written as DNA, the CDR3 is TGTGCCAGCAGCTTAGGGGTGGGGGCGCCCACTGAAGCTTTCTTT. As protein: CASSLGVGAPTEAFF.

This chain joins TRBV6-5 and TRBJ1-1, with D tentatively TRBD1 (5 bases). V lost 3 bases to trimming and J lost 5 bases, with 10 bases between them. CDR1 and CDR2 (germline): MNHEY, SVGAGI. This CDR3 is built from 13 residues. CDR3 sequence (DNA): TGTGCCAGCAGTTATGCCAGGGAAACTGAAGCTTTCTTT. It encodes CASSYARETEAFF.

The chain uses TRBV5-4 and TRBJ2-7; 9 bases are shared with TRBD1. The germline CDR1 and CDR2 sequences are SGHNT and YYREEE (reference sequence). V shed 2 bases and J 2 bases; nucleotides not matched to a gene: 5. The CDR3 is 15 amino acids. CDR3 region: CASSLTTGGAYEQYF. CDR3 DNA: TGTGCCAGCAGCTTAACGACAGGGGGGGCCTACGAGCAGTACTTC.

The V and J genes are TRBV27 and TRBJ2-3, with 9 bases that match TRBD2. CDR1 is MNHEY and CDR2 is SMNVEV in the germline V gene (reference sequence). This CDR3 region has 15 residues. Unmatched junction bases numbered 2, after V lost 3 bases and J lost 1 base. CDR3 DNA sequence: TGTGCCAGCAGTTTTGTAGCGGGGGGCACAGATACGCAGTATTTT. It yields the protein CASSFVAGGTDTQYF.

The gene calls are TRBV29-1 and TRBJ1-1; D is undetermined. Germline V lookup: CDR1 SQVTM, CDR2 ANQGSEA. Deletions cut 4 bases from V and 0 bases from J, with 9 bases between. This CDR3 region has 13 residues. CDR3 DNA: TGCAGCGTTGCACGGGTGATGAACACTGAAGCTTTCTTT. It is translated as CSVARVMNTEAFF.

Concerning this clone itself: A junction end diverges from the germline sequence, so it may reflect a read error. The chain recombines TRBV7-7 with TRBJ2-6; TRBD2 matches 13 bases. The CDR3 totals 19 residues. Germline assignment: CDR1 SSHAT and CDR2 FNYEAQ (reference sequence). Here the CDR3 DNA reads TGTGCTAGCAGCTTGGGGACTAGCGGGATTGGCTCTGGGGCCAACGTCCTGACTTTC. Its protein product is CASSLGTSGIGSGANVLTF.

The chain recombines TRBV5-1 with TRBJ1-6; TRBD1 aligns across 7 bases. CDR1 is SGHRS, CDR2 YFSETQ, per germline. This CDR3 comprises 15 residues. Trimming at V came to 0 bases and at J to 14 bases, leaving 11 bases not matched to a gene. CDR3 loop: CASSLDGTASSALHF. CDR3 in DNA: TGCGCCAGCAGCTTGGACGGGACAGCAAGTTCGGCCCTCCACTTT.

This chain joins TRBV9 and TRBJ1-1; 8 bases are a match to TRBD1. After removal of 3 bases from V and 1 base from J, the junction contained 11 bases not matched to a gene. The CDR3 runs 17 residues. In germline, CDR1 is SGDLS, CDR2 YYNGEE. The CDR3 is CASSARQGTIGNTEAFF. The CDR3 DNA sequence: TGTGCCAGCAGCGCAAGACAGGGGACGATAGGGAACACTGAAGCTTTCTTT.

The chain joins TRBV5-1 to TRBJ1-4, with a possible D match to TRBD1 (5 bases). Germline V CDR1 and CDR2: SGHRS, YFSETQ. With 0 bases removed from V and 0 bases from J, the gap between germline ends came to 6 bases. The CDR3 totals 15 residues. CDR3 sequence: CASSLEGATNEKLFF. The DNA of the CDR3 is TGCGCCAGCAGCTTGGAAGGGGCAACTAATGAAAAACTGTTTTTT.

The rearrangement joins TRBV28 to TRBJ1-1; no firm D call. This CDR3 contains 15 residues. Germline V gene lookup returns CDR1 MDHEN and CDR2 SYDVKM. The germline V and J ends were trimmed by 2 bases and 7 bases, with 17 bases remaining between them. The CDR3 nucleotides are TGTGCCAGCAGTTTAGCCACCCCGGGAGCCCGTGAAGCTTTCTTT. Residues: CASSLATPGAREAFF.

The J gene is TRBJ2-2, the V gene TRBV6-1; 15 bases are a match to TRBD2. There are 19 residues in the CDR3. CDR1 MNHNS and CDR2 SASEGT come from the germline V gene. V lost 2 bases to trimming and J lost 0 bases; unmatched junction nucleotides: 4. The CDR3 sequence: CASSEPGTSGGSNTGELFF. CDR3 nucleotide sequence: TGTGCCAGCAGTGAACCCGGGACTAGCGGGGGGTCGAACACCGGGGAGCTGTTTTTT.